This entry concerns a single T cell receptor beta chain. Germline assignment: CDR1 SEHNR and CDR2 FQNEAQ (reference sequence). The CDR3 covers 12 residues. Trimming pared 5 bases from V and 6 bases from J, leaving 8 bases between. Some clones are missing from TCRdb's copy, which holds only in-frame ones; the method was immunoSEQ multiplex PCR. The sample includes 60,000 to 85,000 clones, approximately 96% of them seen just once. This specimen belongs to a study of technical replicates of blood from several donors. The TCR sequence derives from a human donor in good health. V gene TRBV7-9 combines with J gene TRBJ1-5, with a weak D call TRBD1 (5 bases). Specimen: T cells isolated from PBMCs. This CDR3 is CASSTTVQPQHF. The CDR3 DNA reads TGTGCCAGCAGCACGACAGTTCAGCCCCAGCATTTT.